Listed here are 21 T cell receptor beta chains from one sample, sequenced in a study of T cells in localized non-small cell lung cancer. TCRdb's copy holds only in-frame clones and misses some; the assay was immunoSEQ multiplex PCR. This sample carries about 52,000 clones, roughly 89% of them seen once, and the ten largest clones take approximately 20%. The input for sequencing was peripheral blood, taken before any cancer treatment. The source is a male donor aged 60 or over with stage III squamous cell lung carcinoma.

This clone was detected only once. The rearrangement joins TRBV28 to TRBJ1-2; weak D call: TRBD1 (6 bases). The V end lost 7 bases, the J end lost 8 bases, and 17 bases lay between the germline ends. From germline, CDR1 is MDHEN and CDR2 SYDVKM. The CDR3 length is 13 residues. CDR3 residues: CASTRGGGFGYTF. The DNA for the CDR3 is TGTGCCAGCACTAGAGGGGGGGGGTTCGGCTACACCTTC.

The J gene is TRBJ2-7, the V gene TRBV30, with D uncertain. V lost 2 bases and J lost 3, with 14 bases in between. This CDR3 contains 14 residues. Germline CDR1 is GTSNPN and CDR2 is SVGIG (reference sequence). CDR3 nucleotide sequence: TGTGCCTGGAGTTTAATAACTGCTCACTACGAGCAGTACTTC. Translating it yields CAWSLITAHYEQYF.

The V gene is TRBV19, the J gene TRBJ1-1, with 8 bases that match TRBD1. Germline V lookup: CDR1 LNHDA, CDR2 SQIVND (reference sequence). This CDR3 comprises 15 residues. The ends lost 6 bases at V and 8 bases at J; junction bases unmatched: 14. The CDR3 bases are TGTGCCAGTAGCCCAAGCCGACAGGGGACGGGGGAAGCTTTCTTT. It codes for CASSPSRQGTGEAFF.

V usage is TRBV5-1 and J usage is TRBJ2-7; either TRBD1 or TRBD2 may supply D (6 bases each). Germline V gene sequence: CDR1 SGHRS, CDR2 YFSETQ. The V and J ends lost 0 bases and 5 bases respectively, with 15 bases between them. There are 15 residues in the CDR3. The CDR3 DNA reads TGCGCCAGCAGCTTGGCCCTCCTTAGGGGGGACGAGCAGTACTTC. It yields the protein CASSLALLRGDEQYF. Using reference TRBV5-1 and TRBJ2-7 for the parts outside the CDR3, the full variable domain is KAGVTQTPRYLIKTRGQQVTLSCSPISGHRSVSWYQQTPGQGLQFLFEYFSETQRNKGNFPGRFSGRQFSNSRSEMNVSTLELGDSALYLCASSLALLRGDEQYFGPGTRLTVT.

The V gene is TRBV29-1, the J gene TRBJ2-7, with D possibly TRBD1 on 6 matching bases. CDR1 is SQVTM, CDR2 ANQGSEA, per germline. V was trimmed by 4 bases and J by 3 bases, leaving 10 bases between them. CDR3 length equals 12 residues. The CDR3, as DNA: TGCAGCGTTGCCAGGACAGACTACGAGCAGTACTTC. It codes for CSVARTDYEQYF.

The chain uses TRBV18 and TRBJ2-5; weak D call: TRBD1 (5 bases). Trimming removed 1 base at V and 4 bases at J, with 7 bases between. The CDR3 covers 13 residues. Germline loops: CDR1 KGHSH, CDR2 LQKENI. The CDR3 loop reads CASSPRTRETQYF. The DNA for the CDR3 is TGTGCCAGCTCACCACGGACAAGAGAGACCCAGTACTTC.

The rearrangement links TRBV9 to TRBJ1-1, with D possibly matching TRBD1 (6 bases). The length of the CDR3 is 14 residues. V was pared by 0 bases and J by 1 base, with 7 bases between. CDR1 is SGDLS, CDR2 YYNGEE, per germline. CDR3 sequence reads: CASSVGQENTEAFF. CDR3 in DNA: TGTGCCAGCAGCGTAGGACAGGAGAACACTGAAGCTTTCTTT.

V is TRBV4-2 and J is TRBJ1-4; 8 positions match TRBD1. CDR1 is LGHNA, CDR2 YNFKEQ, per germline. Trimming cost V 1 base and J 3 bases; bases outside gene matches: 7. This CDR3 has 17 residues. CDR3 residues: CASSQVGGRGPNEKLFF. For the CDR3, the DNA is TGTGCCAGCAGCCAAGTTGGAGGCAGGGGGCCTAATGAAAAACTGTTTTTT.

The V gene is TRBV15, the J gene TRBJ2-3, with a possible D match to TRBD2 (5 bases). The CDR3 runs 14 residues. Per germline, CDR1 LNHNV and CDR2 YYDKDF (reference sequence). Between the trimmed V and J ends, which lost 0 bases and 4 bases, there was a span of 8 bases. The CDR3 region is CATSRDGVSDTQYF. Here the CDR3 DNA reads TGTGCCACCAGCAGAGACGGGGTTTCAGATACGCAGTATTTT. The full variable domain, its missing parts supplied by reference TRBV15 and TRBJ2-3, is DAMVIQNPRYQVTQFGKPVTLSCSQTLNHNVMYWYQQKSSQAPKLLFHYYDKDFNNEADTPDNFQSRRPNTSFCFLDIRSPGLGDTAMYLCATSRDGVSDTQYFGPGTRLTVL.

The V call is TRBV6-5, the J call TRBJ1-5; no reliable D call. V gave up 6 bases and J gave up 0 bases, with 9 bases separating them. This CDR3 region has 14 residues. Germline CDR1 reads MNHEY; CDR2 reads SVGAGI. The CDR3 DNA sequence: TGTGCCAGCAGAAACGACAATAGCAATCAGCCCCAGCATTTT. It specifies CASRNDNSNQPQHF.

The chain is built from TRBV7-2 and TRBJ1-2, with TRBD1 as a possible D gene (5 bases). Germline values: CDR1 SGHTA, CDR2 FQGNSA. Trimming left V 5 bases short and J 4 bases short, with 17 bases between. The CDR3 is 15 residues long. This CDR3 is CASSLRQTYSYGYTF. The CDR3 DNA sequence: TGTGCCAGCAGCCTTAGACAGACCTACTCCTATGGCTACACCTTC.

The chain employs TRBV11-2 and TRBJ2-3; D is unresolved. V lost 2 bases and J lost 0, with 3 bases in between. Germline V CDR1 and CDR2: SGHAT, FQNNGV. This CDR3 is built from 13 residues. CDR3 DNA sequence: TGTGCCAGCAGCTTACCGAGCACAGATACGCAGTATTTT. It specifies CASSLPSTDTQYF. Supplemented by reference TRBV11-2 and TRBJ2-3, the full variable domain reads EAGVAQSPRYKIIEKRQSVAFWCNPISGHATLYWYQQILGQGPKLLIQFQNNGVVDDSQLPKDRFSAERLKGVDSTLKIQPAKLEDSAVYLCASSLPSTDTQYFGPGTRLTVL.

The chain couples TRBV6-6 to TRBJ1-4; weak D call: TRBD1 (5 bases). Trimming removed 8 bases at V and 0 bases at J, with 13 bases between. This CDR3 comprises 15 residues. Germline loops: CDR1 MNHNY, CDR2 SVGAGI (reference sequence). CDR3 DNA sequence: TGTGCCAGCCACGGGGCAGGCACAACTAATGAAAAACTGTTTTTT. It yields the protein CASHGAGTTNEKLFF.

The chain is built from TRBV27 and TRBJ1-5; D remains unclear. Per germline, CDR1 MNHEY and CDR2 SMNVEV (reference sequence). Deletions cut 3 bases from V and 3 bases from J, with 9 bases between. This CDR3 contains 14 residues. In DNA, the CDR3 is TGTGCCAGCAGTTTCAGAGGTACCAATCAGCCCCAGCATTTT. Translation: CASSFRGTNQPQHF.

V is TRBV19 and J is TRBJ2-3; 7 bases agree with TRBD2. CDR1 is LNHDA, CDR2 SQIVND, per germline (reference sequence). The V and J ends lost 3 bases and 4 bases, in that order; junction bases with no gene match: 13. The length of the CDR3 is 17 residues. CDR3 sequence (DNA): TGTGCCAGTAGTATGCATCCCACCCGGGGGGTAGCAGATACGCAGTATTTT. Translating gives CASSMHPTRGVADTQYF.

The chain has TRBV7-3 and TRBJ2-1, with 11 bases lining up with TRBD2. The CDR3 is 15 amino acids. Germline V CDR1 and CDR2: SGHTA, FQGTGA. J gave up 3 bases and V 5 bases, and 3 bases lay outside the gene matches. CDR3 loop: CASSPLAGGYNEQFF. CDR3 sequence (DNA): TGTGCCAGCAGCCCCCTAGCGGGAGGCTACAATGAGCAGTTCTTC.

This chain links TRBV4-3 with TRBJ1-1, with D possibly being TRBD1 (6 bases). The CDR3 runs to 15 residues. CDR1 is LGHNA and CDR2 is YSLEER in the germline V gene. V was cut by 0 bases and J by 3 bases, with 11 bases left in between. The CDR3 region is CASSQDPRGDTEAFF. The CDR3 DNA is TGCGCCAGCAGCCAAGATCCCAGGGGTGACACTGAAGCTTTCTTT.

The chain employs TRBV5-1 and TRBJ2-3, with 10 bases fitting TRBD1. Unmatched junction bases numbered 4, after V lost 5 bases and J lost 1 base. CDR3 length: 15 residues. Per germline, CDR1 SGHRS and CDR2 YFSETQ. CDR3 sequence (DNA): TGCGCCAGCAGAGCGACAGGGGGCCGCACAGATACGCAGTATTTT. This encodes CASRATGGRTDTQYF.

The chain recombines TRBV5-4 with TRBJ2-7; possibly TRBD1 for D (6 bases). The CDR3 has 14 residues. Germline lookup yields CDR1 SGHNT and CDR2 YYREEE (reference sequence). Trimming took 1 base from V and 3 from J, leaving 11 bases between them. The CDR3 loop is CASSLRQAGYEQYF. The CDR3 DNA sequence: TGTGCCAGCAGCTTGCGACAGGCAGGCTACGAGCAGTACTTC.

V is TRBV2 and J is TRBJ2-5; D is perhaps TRBD1 (5 bases). CDR3 length: 13 residues. The germline gives CDR1 SNHLY, CDR2 FYNNEI. V was clipped by 6 bases and J by 5 bases, with 13 bases between them. CDR3 bases: TGTGCCAGCAGCCAGACAGTCTTCGAGACCCAGTACTTC. It is translated as CASSQTVFETQYF.

In its sample, this clone was seen once. V gene TRBV19 combines with J gene TRBJ2-5; TRBD1 matches at 9 bases. Trimming took 4 bases from V and 5 from J; bases not matched to a gene: 5. The CDR3 sequence is 14 residues long. Germline CDR1 LNHDA, CDR2 SQIVND (reference sequence). DNA of the CDR3: TGTGCCAGTAGTAAGGGACAGGGATGGGAGACCCAGTACTTC. Its protein is CASSKGQGWETQYF.